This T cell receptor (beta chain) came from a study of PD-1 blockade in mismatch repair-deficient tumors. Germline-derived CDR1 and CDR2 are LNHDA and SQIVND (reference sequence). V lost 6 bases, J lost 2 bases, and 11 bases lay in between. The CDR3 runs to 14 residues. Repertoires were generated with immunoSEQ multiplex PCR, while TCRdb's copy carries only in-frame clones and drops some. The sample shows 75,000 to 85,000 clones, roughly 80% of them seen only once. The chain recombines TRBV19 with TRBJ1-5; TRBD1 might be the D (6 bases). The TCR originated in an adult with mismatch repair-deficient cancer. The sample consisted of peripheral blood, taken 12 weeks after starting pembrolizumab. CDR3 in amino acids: CASRPPGGNQPQHF. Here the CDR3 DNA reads TGTGCCAGTAGGCCCCCAGGGGGCAATCAGCCCCAGCATTTT.